The clone carrying this T cell receptor (beta chain) was seen only once. This sample is part of a study of control samples from healthy donors and cancer patients. Assay used: immunoSEQ multiplex PCR; TCRdb lists only in-frame clones, some missing. The table includes 80,000 to 100,000 clones, roughly 89% detected once. V lost 6 bases to trimming and J lost 4 bases; unmatched junction nucleotides: 5. The length of the CDR3 is 13 residues. Looked up from germline, CDR1 is MNHEY and CDR2 is SMNVEV (reference sequence). This TCR was recovered from a human donor in good health. The donor label of this sample is uncertain. V usage is TRBV27 and J usage is TRBJ1-2; 7 bases fit TRBD1. Specimen: blood. The CDR3: CASSLRTGYGYTF. As DNA, the CDR3 is TGTGCCAGCAGCCTAAGGACAGGCTATGGCTACACCTTC.